A single sample gave rise to the 8 T cell receptor beta chains below, sequenced in a study of CD8 T cells in Susac syndrome. Random-hexamer reverse transcription was applied to roughly 0.5 to 1 ug RNA. TCRdb re-analysed the immunoSEQ multiplex PCR reads in MiXCR, keeping a single row per CDR3 protein. The sample has a few hundred thousand distinct CDR3 sequences, roughly 94% seen once. Sequenced input: CD4+ T cells from PBMCs. These receptor sequences come from a human donor with multiple sclerosis.

CDR3 residues: CASSYYWGQGLINEQYF. CDR3 coding DNA: TGTGCCAGCAGTTACTATTGGGGACAGGGTTTAATAAACGAGCAGTACTTC. The J gene is TRBJ2-7, the V gene TRBV7-8, with 9 bases fitting TRBD1. Germline V gene sequence: CDR1 SGHVS, CDR2 FQNEAQ. CDR3 length: 17 residues. With 6 bases clipped from V and 5 bases from J, the junction kept 17 bases outside the gene matches. The variable domain in full, completed from reference TRBV7-8 and TRBJ2-7, reads GAGVSQSPRYKVAKRGQDVALRCDPISGHVSLFWYQQALGQGPEFLTYFQNEAQLDKSGLPSDRFFAERPEGSVSTLKIQRTQQEDSAVYLCASSYYWGQGLINEQYFGPGTRLTVT.

The J gene is TRBJ2-2, the V gene TRBV15, with D perhaps matching TRBD2 (6 bases). Germline V lookup: CDR1 LNHNV, CDR2 YYDKDF (reference sequence). The CDR3 length is 18 residues. V was trimmed by 1 base and J by 3 bases, leaving 18 bases between them. The CDR3 spells CATSRGVPGTRYTGELFF. Written as DNA, the CDR3 is TGTGCCACCAGCAGAGGAGTACCCGGGACTCGTTACACCGGGGAGCTGTTTTTT. The full variable domain, its missing parts supplied by reference TRBV15 and TRBJ2-2, is DAMVIQNPRYQVTQFGKPVTLSCSQTLNHNVMYWYQQKSSQAPKLLFHYYDKDFNNEADTPDNFQSRRPNTSFCFLDIRSPGLGDTAMYLCATSRGVPGTRYTGELFFGEGSRLTVL.

The chain is built from TRBV29-1 and TRBJ2-1; D is ambiguous. The V end lost 7 bases, the J end lost 9 bases, and 22 bases lay between the germline ends. The CDR3 spans 14 residues. The V gene's germline CDR1 is SQVTM and CDR2 ANQGSEA. The CDR3 sequence: CSALFLGKDSEQFF. The CDR3 DNA is TGCAGCGCCCTGTTTTTGGGGAAGGATAGTGAGCAGTTCTTC.

The chain recombines TRBV29-1 with TRBJ2-2; a possible D gene is TRBD1 (6 bases). There are 15 residues in the CDR3. Germline-derived CDR1 and CDR2 are SQVTM and ANQGSEA. Trimming removed 7 bases at V and 3 bases at J, with 18 bases between. CDR3 sequence reads: CSARGAGVYTGELFF. The DNA of the CDR3 is TGCAGCGCCCGGGGAGCAGGGGTCTACACCGGGGAGCTGTTTTTT.

V gene TRBV6-6 combines with J gene TRBJ2-7; 7 bases line up with TRBD1. The CDR3 length is 16 residues. The germline V gene has CDR1 MNHNY and CDR2 SVGAGI (reference sequence). Unmatched junction bases numbered 9, after V lost 4 bases and J lost 0 bases. CDR3 residues: CASSSIRDSNSYEQYF. DNA for the CDR3: TGTGCCAGCAGTTCCATCCGGGACAGCAACTCCTACGAGCAGTACTTC.

This rearrangement joins TRBV20-1 to TRBJ2-3; D ambiguous. CDR3 size: 12 residues. Germline CDR1 reads DFQATT; CDR2 reads SNEGSKA (reference sequence). V was trimmed by 6 bases and J by 6 bases, leaving 13 bases between them. The CDR3 nucleotides read TGCAGTGCCGAAATCCTTAGTGATACGCAGTATTTT. Its protein is CSAEILSDTQYF.

The rearrangement joins TRBV4-1 to TRBJ2-1, with unresolved D. The germline CDR1 and CDR2 sequences are MGHRA and YSYEKL. Trimming stripped 0 bases from V and 9 bases from J, with 9 bases between. The CDR3 is made up of 13 amino acids. The CDR3 DNA reads as TGCGCCAGCAGCCAAGATCCAGCGCTTGAGCAGTTCTTC. As protein: CASSQDPALEQFF.

CDR3 sequence reads: CASSRPGVETQYF. CDR3 DNA sequence: TGTGCCAGCAGCCGTCCCGGAGTGGAGACCCAGTACTTC. V gene TRBV3-1 combines with J gene TRBJ2-5; no definite D call. Per germline, CDR1 LGHDT and CDR2 YNNKEL (reference sequence). The V and J ends lost 4 bases and 5 bases respectively, with 11 bases between them. The CDR3 is 13 amino acids.